The 5 T cell receptor beta chains below come from one sample, sequenced in a study of T-cell memory formation after mild COVID-19. TCRdb redid the calling of the 5' RACE reads with MiXCR, one entry per CDR3 protein. The sample consists of 150,000 to 200,000 distinct CDR3 sequences, 16% of them appearing once. The sequenced sample consisted of PBMCs or a T cell subset sorted from them (not recorded which). These receptor sequences come from an adult woman who had mild COVID-19 (a few samples of this study predate the infection). Cell type and time point are not known.

This chain links TRBV7-2 with TRBJ2-1; 11 positions agree with TRBD2. The V gene end was trimmed by 5 bases and the J gene end by 5 bases; junction bases not matched to a gene: 5. The CDR3 covers 15 residues. Germline assignment: CDR1 SGHTA and CDR2 FQGNSA. The CDR3 spells CASSPTSGAHNEQFF. CDR3 coding DNA: TGTGCCAGCAGCCCGACTAGCGGGGCCCACAATGAGCAGTTCTTC.

The chain uses TRBV10-2 and TRBJ1-2, with TRBD1 matching 9 bases. After removal of 6 bases from V and 0 bases from J, the junction contained 2 bases not matched to a gene. Germline V gene sequence: CDR1 WSHSY, CDR2 SAAADI. This CDR3 is 14 amino acids long. CDR3: CASRGQGTNYGYTF. The DNA for the CDR3 is TGCGCCAGCAGAGGACAGGGGACTAACTATGGCTACACCTTC.

The sample holds a few counts of this clonotype. This sequence joins TRBV30 and TRBJ1-1, with unresolved D. The ends were cut back, 7 bases at V and 11 bases at J, with 8 bases in the middle. Germline loops: CDR1 GTSNPN, CDR2 SVGIG (reference sequence). This CDR3 is 8 amino acids long. As DNA, the CDR3 is TGTGCCTTGGAAAAGGCTTTCTTT. This codes for CALEKAFF.

The chain couples TRBV19 to TRBJ2-7; TRBD1 matches 8 bases. Germline CDR1 reads LNHDA; CDR2 reads SQIVND (reference sequence). The length of the CDR3 is 14 residues. Unmatched junction bases numbered 6, after V lost 4 bases and J lost 4 bases. CDR3 loop: CASSTGTGIYEQYF. The CDR3 DNA is TGTGCCAGTAGTACGGGGACAGGCATATACGAGCAGTACTTC.

The rearrangement uses TRBV11-2 and TRBJ2-4; unclear D gene. The CDR3 length is 14 residues. Deletions cut 1 base from V and 1 base from J, with 5 bases between. The germline V gene has CDR1 SGHAT and CDR2 FQNNGV. CDR3 region: CASSLVMAKNIQYF. In DNA, the CDR3 is TGTGCCAGCAGCTTAGTGATGGCCAAAAACATTCAGTACTTC.